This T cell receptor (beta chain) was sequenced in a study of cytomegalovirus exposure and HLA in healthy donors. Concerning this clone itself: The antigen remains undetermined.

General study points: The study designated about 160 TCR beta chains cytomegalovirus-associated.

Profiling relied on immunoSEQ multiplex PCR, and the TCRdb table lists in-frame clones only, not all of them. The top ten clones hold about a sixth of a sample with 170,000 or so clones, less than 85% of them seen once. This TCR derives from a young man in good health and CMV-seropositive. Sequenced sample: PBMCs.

The CDR3 region has the DNA TGCAGCGTTGAGCAGGGGCACACAGATACGCAGTATTTT. Translated, it gives CSVEQGHTDTQYF. V usage is TRBV29-1 and J usage is TRBJ2-3; a weak D match, TRBD1 (6 bases). Per the germline V gene, CDR1 is SQVTM and CDR2 is ANQGSEA. The V end lost 3 bases, the J end lost 2 bases, and 9 bases lay between the germline ends. The CDR3 contains 13 residues.